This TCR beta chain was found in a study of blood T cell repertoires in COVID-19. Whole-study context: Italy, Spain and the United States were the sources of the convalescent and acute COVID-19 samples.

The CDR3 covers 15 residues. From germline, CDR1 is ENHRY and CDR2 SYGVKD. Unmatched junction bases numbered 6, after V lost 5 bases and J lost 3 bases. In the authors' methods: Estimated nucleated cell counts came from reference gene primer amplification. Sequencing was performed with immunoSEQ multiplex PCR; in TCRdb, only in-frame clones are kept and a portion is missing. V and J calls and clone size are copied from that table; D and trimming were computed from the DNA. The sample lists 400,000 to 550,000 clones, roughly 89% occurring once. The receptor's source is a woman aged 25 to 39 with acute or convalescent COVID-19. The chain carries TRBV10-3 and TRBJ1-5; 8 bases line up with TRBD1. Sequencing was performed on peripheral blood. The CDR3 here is CAISFGQGNNQPQHF. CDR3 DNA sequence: TGTGCCATCAGTTTCGGACAGGGAAACAATCAGCCCCAGCATTTT.